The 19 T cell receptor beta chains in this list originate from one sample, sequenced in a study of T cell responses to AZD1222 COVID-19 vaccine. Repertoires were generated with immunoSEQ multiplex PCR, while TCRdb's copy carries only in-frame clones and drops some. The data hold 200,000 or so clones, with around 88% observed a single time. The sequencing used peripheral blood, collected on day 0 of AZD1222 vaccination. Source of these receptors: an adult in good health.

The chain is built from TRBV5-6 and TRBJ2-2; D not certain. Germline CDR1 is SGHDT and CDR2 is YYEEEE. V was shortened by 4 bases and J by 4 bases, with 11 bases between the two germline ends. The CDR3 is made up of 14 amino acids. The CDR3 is CASSRVVTTGELFF. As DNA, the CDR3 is TGTGCCAGCAGCCGAGTGGTGACCACCGGGGAGCTGTTTTTT. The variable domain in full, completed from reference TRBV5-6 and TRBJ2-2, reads DAGVTQSPTHLIKTRGQQVTLRCSPKSGHDTVSWYQQALGQGPQFIFQYYEEEERQRGNFPDRFSGHQFPNYSSELNVNALLLGDSALYLCASSRVVTTGELFFGEGSRLTVL.

This CDR3 reads CASSLRLQTPYEQYF. The CDR3 region has the DNA TGTGCCAGCAGTTTAAGGCTACAGACCCCCTACGAGCAGTACTTC. This chain connects TRBV28 to TRBJ2-7; D unresolved. V was shortened by 2 bases and J by 2 bases, with 13 bases between the two germline ends. Germline assignment: CDR1 MDHEN and CDR2 SYDVKM. This CDR3 has 15 amino acids.

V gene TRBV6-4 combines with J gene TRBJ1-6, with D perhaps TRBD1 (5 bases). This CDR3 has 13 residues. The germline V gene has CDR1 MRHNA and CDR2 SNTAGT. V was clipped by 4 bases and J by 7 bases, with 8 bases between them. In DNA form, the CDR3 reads TGTGCCAGCAGTGTCAGGGAGAATTCACCCCTCCACTTT. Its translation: CASSVRENSPLHF.

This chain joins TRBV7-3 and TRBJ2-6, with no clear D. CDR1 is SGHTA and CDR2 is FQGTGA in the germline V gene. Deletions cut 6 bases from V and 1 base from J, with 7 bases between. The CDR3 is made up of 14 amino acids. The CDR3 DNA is TGTGCCAGCAGAAGGAGTTCTGGGGCCAACGTCCTGACTTTC. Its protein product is CASRRSSGANVLTF.

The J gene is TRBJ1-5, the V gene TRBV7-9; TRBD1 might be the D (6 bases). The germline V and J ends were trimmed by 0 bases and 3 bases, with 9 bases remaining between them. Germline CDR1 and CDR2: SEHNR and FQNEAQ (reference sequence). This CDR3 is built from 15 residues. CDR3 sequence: CASSLAGTNNQPQHF. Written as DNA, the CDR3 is TGTGCCAGCAGCTTAGCCGGGACAAACAATCAGCCCCAGCATTTT. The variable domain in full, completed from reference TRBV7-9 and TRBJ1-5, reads DTGVSQNPRHKITKRGQNVTFRCDPISEHNRLYWYRQTLGQGPEFLTYFQNEAQLEKSRLLSDRFSAERPKGSFSTLEIQRTEQGDSAMYLCASSLAGTNNQPQHFGDGTRLSIL.

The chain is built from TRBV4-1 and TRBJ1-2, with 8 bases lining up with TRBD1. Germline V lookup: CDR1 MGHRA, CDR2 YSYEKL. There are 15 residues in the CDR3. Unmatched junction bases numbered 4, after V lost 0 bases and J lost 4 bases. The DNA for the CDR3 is TGCGCCAGCAGCCAAGAGGCAGGGGGCACCTATGGCTACACCTTC. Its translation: CASSQEAGGTYGYTF.

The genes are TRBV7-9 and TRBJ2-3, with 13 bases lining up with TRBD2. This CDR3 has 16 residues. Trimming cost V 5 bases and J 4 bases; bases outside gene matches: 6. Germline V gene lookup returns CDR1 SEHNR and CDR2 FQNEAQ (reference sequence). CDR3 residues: CASSETSGGISDTQYF. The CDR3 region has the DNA TGTGCCAGCAGCGAGACTAGCGGGGGGATTTCAGATACGCAGTATTTT.

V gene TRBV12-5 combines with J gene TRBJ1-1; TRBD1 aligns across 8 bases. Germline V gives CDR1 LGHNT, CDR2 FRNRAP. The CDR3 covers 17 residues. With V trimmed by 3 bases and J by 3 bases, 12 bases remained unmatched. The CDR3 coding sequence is TGTGCTAGTGGTTTCCCACCGACAGGGGAGAAGGACACTGAAGCTTTCTTT. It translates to CASGFPPTGEKDTEAFF.

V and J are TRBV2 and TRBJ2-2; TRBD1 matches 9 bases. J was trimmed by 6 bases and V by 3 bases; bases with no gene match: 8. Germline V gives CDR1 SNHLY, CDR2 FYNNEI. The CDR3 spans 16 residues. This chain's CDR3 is CASSDPGQGFSGELFF. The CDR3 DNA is TGTGCCAGCAGTGACCCGGGACAGGGTTTCTCCGGGGAGCTGTTTTTT.

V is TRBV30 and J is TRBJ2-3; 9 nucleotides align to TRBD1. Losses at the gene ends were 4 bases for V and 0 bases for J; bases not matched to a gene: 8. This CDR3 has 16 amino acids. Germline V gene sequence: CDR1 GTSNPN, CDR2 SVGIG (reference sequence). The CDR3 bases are TGTGCCTGGACTCCCCTTGGACAGGGGAGCACAGATACGCAGTATTTT. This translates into CAWTPLGQGSTDTQYF.

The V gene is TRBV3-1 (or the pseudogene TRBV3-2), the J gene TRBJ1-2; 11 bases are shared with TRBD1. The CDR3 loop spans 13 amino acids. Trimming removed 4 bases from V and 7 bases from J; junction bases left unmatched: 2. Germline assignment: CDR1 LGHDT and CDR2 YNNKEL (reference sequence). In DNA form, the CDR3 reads TGTGCCAGCAGCCTTGGGACAGGGGGTGGCTACACCTTC. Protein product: CASSLGTGGGYTF.

In DNA form, the CDR3 reads TGTGCCAGCAGCTTAGCGGGGGGAGTCAATGAGCAGTTCTTC. Translating it yields CASSLAGGVNEQFF. The V call is TRBV11-1, the J call TRBJ2-1, with D tentatively TRBD2 (6 bases). V was pared by 0 bases and J by 6 bases, with 9 bases between. Germline CDR1 and CDR2: SGHAT and FQDESV (reference sequence). CDR3 length: 14 residues.

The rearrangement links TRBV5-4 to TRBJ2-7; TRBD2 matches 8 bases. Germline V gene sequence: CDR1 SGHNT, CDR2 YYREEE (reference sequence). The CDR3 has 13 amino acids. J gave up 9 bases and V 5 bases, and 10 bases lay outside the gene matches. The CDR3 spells CASSKPGLEGQYF. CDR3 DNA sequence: TGTGCCAGCAGTAAACCGGGACTAGAAGGGCAGTACTTC.

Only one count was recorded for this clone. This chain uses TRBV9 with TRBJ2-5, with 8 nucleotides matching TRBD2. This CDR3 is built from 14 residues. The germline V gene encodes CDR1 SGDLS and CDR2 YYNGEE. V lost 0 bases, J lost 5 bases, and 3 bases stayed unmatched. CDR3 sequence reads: CASSVELAGETQYF. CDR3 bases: TGTGCCAGCAGCGTAGAGTTAGCGGGGGAGACCCAGTACTTC.

This CDR3 is CASKQGPNTGELFF. The CDR3, as DNA: TGTGCCAGCAAACAGGGGCCCAACACCGGGGAGCTGTTTTTT. The J gene is TRBJ2-2, the V gene TRBV6-5; 7 bases are a match to TRBD1. V shed 7 bases and J 2 bases; nucleotides not matched to a gene: 4. The germline V gene encodes CDR1 MNHEY and CDR2 SVGAGI. CDR3 length: 14 residues.

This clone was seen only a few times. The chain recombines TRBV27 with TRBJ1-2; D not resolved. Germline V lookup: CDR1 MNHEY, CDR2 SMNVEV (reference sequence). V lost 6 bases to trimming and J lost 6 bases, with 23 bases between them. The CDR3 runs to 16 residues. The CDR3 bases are TGTGCCAGCAGCTCCGTGGACGGTTCTCAACCCCATGGCTACACCTTC. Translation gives CASSSVDGSQPHGYTF.

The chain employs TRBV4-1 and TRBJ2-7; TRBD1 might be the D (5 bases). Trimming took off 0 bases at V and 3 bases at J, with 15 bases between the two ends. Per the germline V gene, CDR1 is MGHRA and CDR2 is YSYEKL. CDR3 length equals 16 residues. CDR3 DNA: TGCGCCAGCAGCCAAGAGGAAGGTACAGGCCTCTACGAGCAGTACTTC. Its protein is CASSQEEGTGLYEQYF.

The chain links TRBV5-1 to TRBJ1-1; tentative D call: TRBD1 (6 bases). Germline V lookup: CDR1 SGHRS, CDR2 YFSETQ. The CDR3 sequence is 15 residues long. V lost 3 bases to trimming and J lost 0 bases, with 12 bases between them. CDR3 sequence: CASSSRGQMNTEAFF. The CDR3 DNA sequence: TGCGCCAGCAGCTCCCGGGGGCAAATGAACACTGAAGCTTTCTTT. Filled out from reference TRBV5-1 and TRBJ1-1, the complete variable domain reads KAGVTQTPRYLIKTRGQQVTLSCSPISGHRSVSWYQQTPGQGLQFLFEYFSETQRNKGNFPGRFSGRQFSNSRSEMNVSTLELGDSALYLCASSSRGQMNTEAFFGQGTRLTVV.

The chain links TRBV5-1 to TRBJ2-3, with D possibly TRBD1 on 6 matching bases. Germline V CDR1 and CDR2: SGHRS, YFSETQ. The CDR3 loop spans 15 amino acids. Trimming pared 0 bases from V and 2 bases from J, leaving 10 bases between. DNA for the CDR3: TGCGCCAGCAGCTTGGTTCAGGGGTTCACAGATACGCAGTATTTT. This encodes CASSLVQGFTDTQYF.